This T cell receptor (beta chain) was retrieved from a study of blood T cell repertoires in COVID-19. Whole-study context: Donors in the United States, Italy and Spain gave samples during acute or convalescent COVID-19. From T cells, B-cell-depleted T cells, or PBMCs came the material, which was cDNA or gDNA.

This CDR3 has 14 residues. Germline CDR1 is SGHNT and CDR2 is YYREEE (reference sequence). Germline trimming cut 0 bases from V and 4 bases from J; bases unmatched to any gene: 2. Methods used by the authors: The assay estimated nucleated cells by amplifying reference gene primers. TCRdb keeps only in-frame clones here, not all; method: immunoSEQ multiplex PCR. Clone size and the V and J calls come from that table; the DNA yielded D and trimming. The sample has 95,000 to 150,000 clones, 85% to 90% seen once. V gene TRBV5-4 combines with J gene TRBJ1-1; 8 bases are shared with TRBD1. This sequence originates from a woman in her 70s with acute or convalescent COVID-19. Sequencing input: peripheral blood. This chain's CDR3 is CASSLEDRATEAFF. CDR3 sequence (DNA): TGTGCCAGCAGCTTGGAGGACAGGGCCACTGAAGCTTTCTTT.